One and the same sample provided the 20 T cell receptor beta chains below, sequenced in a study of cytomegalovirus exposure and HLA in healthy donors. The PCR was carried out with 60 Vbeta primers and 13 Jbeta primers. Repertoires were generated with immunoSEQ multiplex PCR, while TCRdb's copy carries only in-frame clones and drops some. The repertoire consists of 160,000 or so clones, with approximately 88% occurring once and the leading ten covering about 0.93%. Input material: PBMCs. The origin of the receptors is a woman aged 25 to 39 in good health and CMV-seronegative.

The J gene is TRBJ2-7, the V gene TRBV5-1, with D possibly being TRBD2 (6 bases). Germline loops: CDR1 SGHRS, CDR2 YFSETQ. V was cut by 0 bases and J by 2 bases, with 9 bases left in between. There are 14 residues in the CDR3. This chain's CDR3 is CASSLAGETYEQYF. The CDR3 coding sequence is TGCGCCAGCAGCTTGGCGGGGGAAACCTACGAGCAGTACTTC.

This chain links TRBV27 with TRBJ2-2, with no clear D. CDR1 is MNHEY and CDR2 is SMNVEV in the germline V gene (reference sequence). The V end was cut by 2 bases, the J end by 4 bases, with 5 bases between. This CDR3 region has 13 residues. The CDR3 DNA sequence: TGTGCCAGCAGTTTAGTATTCACCGGGGAGCTGTTTTTT. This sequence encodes CASSLVFTGELFF.

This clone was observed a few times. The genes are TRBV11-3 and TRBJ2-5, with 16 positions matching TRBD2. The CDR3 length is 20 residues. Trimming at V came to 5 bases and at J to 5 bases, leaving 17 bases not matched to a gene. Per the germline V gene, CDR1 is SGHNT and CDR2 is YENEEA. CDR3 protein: CASSRGSEGLAGGVGETQYF. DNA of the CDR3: TGTGCCAGCAGCCGGGGCTCGGAGGGACTAGCGGGGGGGGTCGGGGAGACCCAGTACTTC.

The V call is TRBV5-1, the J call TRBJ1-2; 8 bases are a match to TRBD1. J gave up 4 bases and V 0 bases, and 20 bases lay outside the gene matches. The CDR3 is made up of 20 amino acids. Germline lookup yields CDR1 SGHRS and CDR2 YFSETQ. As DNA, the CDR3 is TGCGCCAGCAGCTTGGTCACACTACAGGGGGTAAAAAAGGATCTCTATGGCTACACCTTC. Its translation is CASSLVTLQGVKKDLYGYTF.

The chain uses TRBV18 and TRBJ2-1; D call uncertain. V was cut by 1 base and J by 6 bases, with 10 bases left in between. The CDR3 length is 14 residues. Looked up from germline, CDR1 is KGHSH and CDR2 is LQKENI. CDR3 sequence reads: CASSPLTVINEQFF. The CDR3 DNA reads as TGTGCCAGCTCACCACTCACAGTCATCAATGAGCAGTTCTTC. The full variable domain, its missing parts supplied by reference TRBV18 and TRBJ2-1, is NAGVMQNPRHLVRRRGQEARLRCSPMKGHSHVYWYRQLPEEGLKFMVYLQKENIIDESGMPKERFSAEFPKEGPSILRIQQVVRGDSAAYFCASSPLTVINEQFFGPGTRLTVL.

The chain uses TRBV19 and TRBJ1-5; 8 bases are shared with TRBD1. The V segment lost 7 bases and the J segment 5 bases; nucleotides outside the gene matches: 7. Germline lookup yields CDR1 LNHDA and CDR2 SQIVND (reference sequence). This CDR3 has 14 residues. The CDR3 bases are TGTGCCAGTACTGGACAGGGTTGGGATCAGCCCCAGCATTTT. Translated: CASTGQGWDQPQHF.

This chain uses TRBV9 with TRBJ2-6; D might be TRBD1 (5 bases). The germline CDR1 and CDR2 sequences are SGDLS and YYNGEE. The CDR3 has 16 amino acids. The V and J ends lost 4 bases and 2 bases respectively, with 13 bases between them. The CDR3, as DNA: TGTGCCAGCAGCCCCCCAGGGCTCACTGGGGCCAACGTCCTGACTTTC. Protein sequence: CASSPPGLTGANVLTF.

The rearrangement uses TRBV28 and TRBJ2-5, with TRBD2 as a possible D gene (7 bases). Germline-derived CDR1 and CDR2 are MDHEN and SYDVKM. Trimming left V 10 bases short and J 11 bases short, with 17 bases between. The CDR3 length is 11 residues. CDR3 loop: CATGGPLEQYF. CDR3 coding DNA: TGTGCCACGGGGGGCCCCCTGGAGCAGTACTTC.

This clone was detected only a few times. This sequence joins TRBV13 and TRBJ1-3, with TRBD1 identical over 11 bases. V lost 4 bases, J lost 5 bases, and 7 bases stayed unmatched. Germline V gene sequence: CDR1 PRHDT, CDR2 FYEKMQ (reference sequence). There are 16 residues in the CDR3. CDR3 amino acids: CASSSSGTGGRNTIYF. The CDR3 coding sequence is TGTGCCAGCAGCTCCTCCGGGACAGGGGGGAGAAACACCATATATTTT.

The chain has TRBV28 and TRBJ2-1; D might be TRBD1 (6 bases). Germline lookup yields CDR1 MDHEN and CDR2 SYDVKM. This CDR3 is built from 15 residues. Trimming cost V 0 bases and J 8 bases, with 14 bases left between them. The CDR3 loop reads CASSLWVSEGDEQFF. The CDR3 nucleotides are TGTGCCAGCAGTTTATGGGTTAGTGAGGGGGATGAGCAGTTCTTC.

The CDR3 coding sequence is TGTGCCAGCAGCCGAACTCCCACAGGGGGCGGTGAAGCTTTCTTT. It is translated as CASSRTPTGGGEAFF. The genes are TRBV27 and TRBJ1-1, with 9 bases lining up with TRBD1. Unmatched junction bases numbered 12, after V lost 6 bases and J lost 7 bases. The germline V gene has CDR1 MNHEY and CDR2 SMNVEV (reference sequence). CDR3 length: 15 residues.

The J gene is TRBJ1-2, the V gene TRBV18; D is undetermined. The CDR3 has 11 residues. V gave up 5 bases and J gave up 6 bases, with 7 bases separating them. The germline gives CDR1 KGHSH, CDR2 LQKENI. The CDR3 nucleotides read TGTGCCAGCTCAAGCCCCGATGGCTACACCTTC. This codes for CASSSPDGYTF.

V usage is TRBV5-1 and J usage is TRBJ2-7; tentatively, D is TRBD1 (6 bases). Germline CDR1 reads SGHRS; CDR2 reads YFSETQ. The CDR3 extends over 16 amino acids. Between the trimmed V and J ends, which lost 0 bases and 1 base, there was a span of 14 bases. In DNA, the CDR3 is TGCGCCAGCAGCTTGGTTACAGGGATTCGATCCTACGAGCAGTACTTC. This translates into CASSLVTGIRSYEQYF. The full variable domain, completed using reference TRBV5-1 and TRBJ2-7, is KAGVTQTPRYLIKTRGQQVTLSCSPISGHRSVSWYQQTPGQGLQFLFEYFSETQRNKGNFPGRFSGRQFSNSRSEMNVSTLELGDSALYLCASSLVTGIRSYEQYFGPGTRLTVT.

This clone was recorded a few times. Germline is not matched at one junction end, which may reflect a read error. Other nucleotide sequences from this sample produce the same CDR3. Here the CDR3 DNA reads TGTGCCAGCAGCCTAGCGGGGGGGCCCGCAGATACGCAGTATTTT. This translates into CASSLAGGPADTQYF. This sequence joins TRBV7-2 and TRBJ2-3; 12 positions match TRBD2. The germline gives CDR1 SGHTA, CDR2 FQGNSA. The CDR3 is 15 amino acids.

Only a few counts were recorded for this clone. This CDR3 reads CASSQGMGGISEAFF. In nucleotides, the CDR3 is TGCGCCAGCAGCCAAGGGATGGGGGGGATTTCGGAAGCTTTCTTT. V is TRBV4-1 and J is TRBJ1-1; tentatively, D is TRBD1 (5 bases). CDR1 and CDR2 (germline): MGHRA, YSYEKL. The CDR3 contains 15 residues. The V and J ends lost 1 base and 8 bases respectively, with 17 bases between them.

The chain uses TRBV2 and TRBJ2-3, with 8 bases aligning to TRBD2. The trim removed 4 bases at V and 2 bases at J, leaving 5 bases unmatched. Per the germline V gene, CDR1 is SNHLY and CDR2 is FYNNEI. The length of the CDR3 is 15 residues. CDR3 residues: CASSVLAGSTDTQYF. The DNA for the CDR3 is TGTGCCAGCAGTGTGTTAGCGGGATCCACAGATACGCAGTATTTT.

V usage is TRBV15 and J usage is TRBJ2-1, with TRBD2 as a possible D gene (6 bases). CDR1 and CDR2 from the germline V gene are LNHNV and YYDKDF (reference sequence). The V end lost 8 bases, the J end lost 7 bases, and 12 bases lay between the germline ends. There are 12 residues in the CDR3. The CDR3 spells CATAGRNNEQFF. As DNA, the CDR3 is TGTGCCACCGCCGGGAGAAATAATGAGCAGTTCTTC.

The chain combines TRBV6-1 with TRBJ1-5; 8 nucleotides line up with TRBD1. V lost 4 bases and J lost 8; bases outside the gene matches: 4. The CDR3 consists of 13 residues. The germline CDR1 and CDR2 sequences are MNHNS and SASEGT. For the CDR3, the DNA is TGTGCCAGCAGTGTTGACAGGGGAAAGCCCCAGCATTTT. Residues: CASSVDRGKPQHF.

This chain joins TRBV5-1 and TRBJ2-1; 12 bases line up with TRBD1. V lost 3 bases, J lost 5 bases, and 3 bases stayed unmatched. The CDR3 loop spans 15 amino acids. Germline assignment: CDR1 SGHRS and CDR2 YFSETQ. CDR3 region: CASSSRDRGHNEQFF. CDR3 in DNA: TGCGCCAGCAGCTCCCGGGACAGGGGGCACAATGAGCAGTTCTTC. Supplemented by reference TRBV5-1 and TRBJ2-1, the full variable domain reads KAGVTQTPRYLIKTRGQQVTLSCSPISGHRSVSWYQQTPGQGLQFLFEYFSETQRNKGNFPGRFSGRQFSNSRSEMNVSTLELGDSALYLCASSSRDRGHNEQFFGPGTRLTVL.

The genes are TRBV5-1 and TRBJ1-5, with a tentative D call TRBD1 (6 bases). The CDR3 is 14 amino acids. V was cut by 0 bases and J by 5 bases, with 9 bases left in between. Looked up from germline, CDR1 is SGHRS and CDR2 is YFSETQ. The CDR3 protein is CASSLASGDQPQHF. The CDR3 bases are TGCGCCAGCAGCTTGGCCTCAGGGGATCAGCCCCAGCATTTT.